The present T cell receptor (beta chain) was sequenced within a study of Ad26.COV2.S vaccination and SARS-CoV-2 variants. Study-wide results and caveats: The TCR breadth and depth analyses may have understated or missed part of the total T cell responses. Individuals receiving vaccine had higher spike-specific TCR breadth than placebo recipients did.

As regards this clone: The antigen is not known.

The treatment was: about 20 received Ad26.COV2.S at low or high dose, single or two shots; roughly five received placebo; per-sample allocation not given. Repertoires come from day 63 after the first vaccine or placebo injection. Based in Boston, the donor was an adult of 18-55 years. TCRdb's copy holds only in-frame clones and misses some; the assay was immunoSEQ multiplex PCR. The sample yields around 300,000 clones, roughly 88% seen once. V was clipped by 4 bases and J by 1 base, with 4 bases between them. CDR1 and CDR2 (germline): SGHAT, FQNNGV. The CDR3 runs to 13 residues. This receptor was obtained from a person aged 18-60 years who received the Ad26.COV2.S COVID-19 vaccine or a placebo. The gene calls are TRBV11-2 and TRBJ2-2; D is unclear. The starting material was peripheral blood, obtained in a trial of Ad26.COV2.S vaccine versus placebo. CDR3 coding DNA: TGTGCCAGCAGCTATTTGAACACCGGGGAGCTGTTTTTT. Its translation is CASSYLNTGELFF. The whole variable domain, filled in from reference TRBV11-2 and TRBJ2-2, reads EAGVAQSPRYKIIEKRQSVAFWCNPISGHATLYWYQQILGQGPKLLIQFQNNGVVDDSQLPKDRFSAERLKGVDSTLKIQPAKLEDSAVYLCASSYLNTGELFFGEGSRLTVL.